These 32 T cell receptor beta chains were all obtained from the same sample, sequenced in a study of blood T cell repertoires in COVID-19. The method was immunoSEQ multiplex PCR; TCRdb's version includes in-frame clones alone and lacks a portion of them. Among about 43,000 clones listed, roughly 80% were seen once. Material: peripheral blood. The receptor source for this set is a woman aged 60-70 years with acute or convalescent COVID-19.

The rearrangement links TRBV9 to TRBJ1-4; TRBD1 matches 11 bases. CDR3 size: 16 residues. Germline V gives CDR1 SGDLS, CDR2 YYNGEE. V gave up 5 bases and J gave up 8 bases; unmatched junction bases: 11. CDR3 region: CASSADRGRFGEKLFF. The DNA of the CDR3 is TGTGCCAGCAGTGCGGACAGGGGGCGCTTTGGGGAAAAACTGTTTTTT.

The chain carries TRBV2 and TRBJ2-2, with a possible D match to TRBD2 (6 bases). This CDR3 spans 14 amino acids. V lost 8 bases to trimming and J lost 5 bases, with 15 bases between them. Germline CDR1 is SNHLY and CDR2 is FYNNEI. CDR3: CASVRDSRTGELFF. The DNA for the CDR3 is TGTGCCAGCGTCCGGGACTCCAGAACCGGGGAGCTGTTTTTT.

V gene TRBV19 combines with J gene TRBJ2-7, with 9 bases aligning to TRBD2. Germline trimming cut 4 bases from V and 2 bases from J; bases unmatched to any gene: 6. The CDR3 contains 15 residues. The germline gives CDR1 LNHDA, CDR2 SQIVND (reference sequence). CDR3 nucleotide sequence: TGTGCCAGTAGTAAAAAGCGGGGGGACACCTACGAGCAGTACTTC. Protein: CASSKKRGDTYEQYF.

This rearrangement joins TRBV7-9 to TRBJ2-1; D is possibly TRBD1 (6 bases). Germline-derived CDR1 and CDR2 are SEHNR and FQNEAQ (reference sequence). This CDR3 contains 13 residues. Trimming cost V 5 bases and J 4 bases, with 9 bases left between them. CDR3 amino acids: CASSLDSYNEQFF. The DNA for the CDR3 is TGTGCCAGCAGCCTGGACAGTTACAATGAGCAGTTCTTC.

The genes are TRBV5-4 and TRBJ1-6; 7 nucleotides agree with TRBD1. The germline V gene encodes CDR1 SGHNT and CDR2 YYREEE (reference sequence). V dropped 7 bases and J dropped 12; count of bases not matched to a gene: 10. The length of the CDR3 is 13 residues. Here the CDR3 reads CASGPGTAKPLHF. DNA of the CDR3: TGTGCCAGCGGGCCAGGGACAGCAAAACCCCTCCACTTT.

This clone was detected only once. This chain connects TRBV11-2 to TRBJ2-1, with TRBD2 identical over 7 bases. The ends lost 2 bases at V and 0 bases at J; junction bases unmatched: 4. CDR1 SGHAT and CDR2 FQNNGV come from the germline V gene. CDR3 length: 16 residues. The CDR3 coding sequence is TGTGCCAGCAGCTTATACGGGGGGAGCTCCTACAATGAGCAGTTCTTC. Its protein is CASSLYGGSSYNEQFF.

The rearrangement links TRBV19 to TRBJ1-2; 7 positions agree with TRBD1. CDR1 and CDR2 from the germline V gene are LNHDA and SQIVND (reference sequence). The CDR3 spans 16 residues. Trimming removed 4 bases from V and 0 bases from J; junction bases left unmatched: 8. CDR3 sequence (DNA): TGTGCCAGTAGTACCCGGGACAGCGAAGCTAACTATGGCTACACCTTC. Translated: CASSTRDSEANYGYTF.

The CDR3 sequence is CASSSRTDGQRELFF. The CDR3 coding sequence is TGTGCCAGCAGCTCAAGGACTGACGGCCAACGGGAGCTGTTTTTT. V is TRBV13 and J is TRBJ2-2; possible D gene TRBD2, 5 bases. This CDR3 is built from 15 residues. Germline V gene sequence: CDR1 PRHDT, CDR2 FYEKMQ (reference sequence). V lost 4 bases, J lost 9 bases, and 18 bases lay in between.

This chain links TRBV24-1 with TRBJ1-4; possibly TRBD1 for D (6 bases). The CDR3 runs to 14 residues. Germline CDR1 and CDR2: KGHDR and SFDVKD. V was pared by 7 bases and J by 6 bases, with 14 bases between. CDR3 sequence: CATRTGNSDEKLFF. CDR3 DNA sequence: TGTGCCACCAGAACAGGGAATTCGGATGAAAAACTGTTTTTT.

This chain uses TRBV2 with TRBJ1-2; tentatively, D is TRBD1 (6 bases). The V and J ends lost 8 bases and 3 bases respectively, with 16 bases between them. Looked up from germline, CDR1 is SNHLY and CDR2 is FYNNEI. The CDR3 runs to 14 residues. In DNA, the CDR3 is TGTGCCAGCGCCTCGGGCAGGGGAGACTATGGCTACACCTTC. Translated, it gives CASASGRGDYGYTF. The variable domain in full, with the rest retrieved from reference TRBV2 and TRBJ1-2, is EPEVTQTPSHQVTQMGQEVILRCVPISNHLYFYWYRQILGQKVEFLVSFYNNEISEKSEIFDDQFSVERPDGSNFTLKIRSTKLEDSAMYFCASASGRGDYGYTFGSGTRLTVV.

The chain has TRBV5-5 and TRBJ1-2; D may be TRBD1 (5 bases). The CDR3 loop spans 12 amino acids. Trimming removed 0 bases from V and 7 bases from J, with 7 bases in between. Germline V gives CDR1 SGHKS, CDR2 YYEKEE (reference sequence). The CDR3 coding sequence is TGTGCCAGCAGCTTGGAGGGGTTTGGCTACACCTTC. Translating gives CASSLEGFGYTF.

The CDR3 protein is CASGLSGGNEQFF. CDR3 coding DNA: TGTGCTAGTGGTTTGTCAGGAGGCAATGAGCAGTTCTTC. The chain couples TRBV12-5 to TRBJ2-1; TRBD2 is a possible D gene (5 bases). The CDR3 has 13 amino acids. Germline assignment: CDR1 LGHNT and CDR2 FRNRAP. V was pared by 2 bases and J by 6 bases, with 8 bases between.

The chain is built from TRBV2 and TRBJ2-1; 10 nucleotides align to TRBD2. Germline values: CDR1 SNHLY, CDR2 FYNNEI. After removal of 4 bases from V and 8 bases from J, the junction contained 2 bases not matched to a gene. CDR3 length: 13 residues. The CDR3: CASSGGLADEQFF. The CDR3 DNA reads as TGTGCCAGCAGTGGTGGACTAGCGGATGAGCAGTTCTTC.

The chain carries TRBV10-3 and TRBJ2-1; 8 bases match TRBD1. V lost 0 bases and J lost 7; bases outside the gene matches: 8. This CDR3 has 16 amino acids. Germline V gives CDR1 ENHRY, CDR2 SYGVKD. This CDR3 reads CAISESGQGAGNEQFF. CDR3 sequence (DNA): TGTGCCATCAGTGAGTCGGGCCAGGGGGCCGGGAATGAGCAGTTCTTC.

The chain uses TRBV18 and TRBJ2-3, with D maybe TRBD2 (6 bases). Per the germline V gene, CDR1 is KGHSH and CDR2 is LQKENI. Between the trimmed V and J ends, which lost 3 bases and 2 bases, there was a span of 9 bases. CDR3 length: 14 amino acids. This chain's CDR3 is CASSPRGYTDTQYF. As DNA, the CDR3 is TGTGCCAGCTCACCGCGGGGCTACACAGATACGCAGTATTTT.

The chain has TRBV5-1 and TRBJ1-6, with D uncertain. Per the germline V gene, CDR1 is SGHRS and CDR2 is YFSETQ. Trimming removed 0 bases from V and 9 bases from J, with 7 bases in between. The CDR3 has 13 amino acids. As DNA, the CDR3 is TGCGCCAGCAGCTTGGCTCTCCGTTCACCCCTCCACTTT. Translating it yields CASSLALRSPLHF. The variable domain in full, with the rest retrieved from reference TRBV5-1 and TRBJ1-6, is KAGVTQTPRYLIKTRGQQVTLSCSPISGHRSVSWYQQTPGQGLQFLFEYFSETQRNKGNFPGRFSGRQFSNSRSEMNVSTLELGDSALYLCASSLALRSPLHFGNGTRLTVT.

The chain joins TRBV19 to TRBJ1-2, with D tentatively TRBD1 (5 bases). Deletions cut 5 bases from V and 4 bases from J, with 14 bases between. This CDR3 spans 14 amino acids. Germline loops: CDR1 LNHDA, CDR2 SQIVND (reference sequence). CDR3 nucleotides: TGTGCCAGTAGTCCCTTACAGGCATCCTATGGCTACACCTTC. It translates to CASSPLQASYGYTF. Filled out from reference TRBV19 and TRBJ1-2, the complete variable domain reads DGGITQSPKYLFRKEGQNVTLSCEQNLNHDAMYWYRQDPGQGLRLIYYSQIVNDFQKGDIAEGYSVSREKKESFPLTVTSAQKNPTAFYLCASSPLQASYGYTFGSGTRLTVV.

The chain links TRBV5-1 to TRBJ2-3; unclear D gene. Trimming pared 1 base from V and 4 bases from J, leaving 4 bases between. The CDR3 sequence is 12 residues long. Germline loops: CDR1 SGHRS, CDR2 YFSETQ. DNA for the CDR3: TGCGCCAGCAGCTTGTCTGCAGATACGCAGTATTTT. It codes for CASSLSADTQYF.

This clone was recorded only once. The gene calls are TRBV4-3 and TRBJ2-7, with D maybe TRBD2 (5 bases). Between the trimmed V and J ends, which lost 1 base and 5 bases, there was a span of 9 bases. This CDR3 is built from 13 residues. Germline-derived CDR1 and CDR2 are LGHNA and YSLEER. CDR3 residues: CASSQVPGNEQYF. The CDR3 DNA follows: TGCGCCAGCAGCCAAGTGCCGGGGAACGAGCAGTACTTC.

The rearrangement uses TRBV7-2 and TRBJ1-5; no clear D. Trimming cost V 2 bases and J 4 bases, with 12 bases left between them. This CDR3 is built from 15 residues. The V gene's germline CDR1 is SGHTA and CDR2 FQGNSA. CDR3 sequence reads: CASSLSWAANQPQHF. For the CDR3, the DNA is TGTGCCAGCAGCTTAAGCTGGGCAGCTAATCAGCCCCAGCATTTT.

The gene calls are TRBV7-9 and TRBJ2-1; D ambiguous. V lost 5 bases and J 6 bases, leaving 8 bases between the germline ends. The CDR3 loop spans 12 amino acids. CDR1 and CDR2 (germline): SEHNR, FQNEAQ (reference sequence). CDR3 protein: CASSQDGNEQFF. Written as DNA, the CDR3 is TGTGCCAGCAGCCAGGATGGCAATGAGCAGTTCTTC.

This clone was detected a few times. The chain carries TRBV5-1 and TRBJ1-2, with 7 bases identical to TRBD1. The junction had 10 bases not matched to a gene; V was cut back by 3 bases and J by 8 bases. From germline, CDR1 is SGHRS and CDR2 YFSETQ. CDR3 length: 14 amino acids. The CDR3 protein is CASSSIQGTGGYTF. CDR3 sequence (DNA): TGCGCCAGCAGCTCTATACAGGGGACGGGGGGCTACACCTTC.

The chain links TRBV6-6 to TRBJ2-3, with D hard to call. V dropped 0 bases and J dropped 8 bases, with 3 bases sitting between them. In germline, CDR1 is MNHNY, CDR2 SVGAGI (reference sequence). The CDR3 runs 11 residues. CDR3 nucleotides: TGTGCCAGCAGTTACTCGAGTACGCAGTATTTT. Protein sequence: CASSYSSTQYF.

The rearrangement links TRBV9 to TRBJ2-5; D not resolved. The length of the CDR3 is 13 residues. Germline lookup yields CDR1 SGDLS and CDR2 YYNGEE. The V end was cut by 0 bases, the J end by 5 bases, with 8 bases between. The CDR3 sequence: CASSVASTETQYF. CDR3 DNA sequence: TGTGCCAGCAGCGTAGCTAGTACTGAGACCCAGTACTTC.

The chain employs TRBV19 and TRBJ1-4, with D perhaps TRBD1 (5 bases). The CDR3 spans 16 residues. Germline V gene data show CDR1 as LNHDA and CDR2 as SQIVND (reference sequence). V dropped 5 bases and J dropped 0 bases, with 13 bases sitting between them. The CDR3 region has the DNA TGTGCCAGTAGTTTCCTTAGGGGTGCAACTAATGAAAAACTGTTTTTT. It encodes CASSFLRGATNEKLFF.

The chain employs TRBV18 and TRBJ1-3; 7 positions agree with TRBD1. The CDR3 is 16 residues long. V was clipped by 2 bases and J by 1 base; unmatched bases: 5. Germline CDR1 and CDR2: KGHSH and LQKENI. CDR3 region: CASSPSQQGSGNTIYF. CDR3 sequence (DNA): TGTGCCAGCTCACCATCTCAACAGGGGTCTGGAAACACCATATATTTT.

The rearrangement uses TRBV6-5 and TRBJ2-2; TRBD1 matches at 7 bases. The CDR3 consists of 15 residues. Losses at the gene ends were 0 bases for V and 3 bases for J; bases not matched to a gene: 1. The V gene's germline CDR1 is MNHEY and CDR2 SVGAGI. The CDR3 nucleotides read TGTGCCAGCAGTTACTCACAGGGGTACACCGGGGAGCTGTTTTTT. Protein: CASSYSQGYTGELFF.

This clone came up once. The chain couples TRBV6-2 or TRBV6-3 to TRBJ1-1, with TRBD1 identical over 9 bases. The germline V gene has CDR1 MNHEY and CDR2 SVGEGT. V trimming: 6 bases; J trimming: 5 bases; junction bases outside the gene matches: 7. This CDR3 has 14 amino acids. DNA of the CDR3: TGTGCCAGCAGCCGTGACAGGGGGGGAACTGAAGCTTTCTTT. Its translation: CASSRDRGGTEAFF.

This sequence joins TRBV5-1 and TRBJ2-7, with 7 bases lining up with TRBD1. The V and J ends lost 1 base and 6 bases, in that order; junction bases with no gene match: 7. This CDR3 is 14 amino acids long. The germline gives CDR1 SGHRS, CDR2 YFSETQ. The CDR3 sequence: CASSLRDRAGEQYF. For the CDR3, the DNA is TGCGCCAGCAGCTTGCGAGACAGGGCTGGCGAGCAGTACTTC.

The V and J genes are TRBV7-9 and TRBJ1-1, with 11 bases aligning to TRBD1. The ends lost 1 base at V and 3 bases at J; junction bases unmatched: 4. The length of the CDR3 is 16 residues. Germline V gives CDR1 SEHNR, CDR2 FQNEAQ (reference sequence). In nucleotides, the CDR3 is TGTGCCAGCAGCTTAGGGACAGGGGGCGCGGACACTGAAGCTTTCTTT. Translated, it gives CASSLGTGGADTEAFF. Together with reference TRBV7-9 and TRBJ1-1, the CDR3 gives the full variable domain: DTGVSQNPRHKITKRGQNVTFRCDPISEHNRLYWYRQTLGQGPEFLTYFQNEAQLEKSRLLSDRFSAERPKGSFSTLEIQRTEQGDSAMYLCASSLGTGGADTEAFFGQGTRLTVV.

The gene calls are TRBV4-1 and TRBJ2-7; D unresolved. The CDR3 length is 12 residues. V lost 0 bases and J 5 bases, leaving 5 bases between the germline ends. Germline CDR1 and CDR2: MGHRA and YSYEKL. For the CDR3, the DNA is TGCGCCAGCAGCCAAGATGGAGACGAGCAGTACTTC. The encoded protein is CASSQDGDEQYF.

The chain combines TRBV29-1 with TRBJ2-3; no reliable D call. The CDR3 loop spans 10 amino acids. V lost 7 bases and J 1 base, leaving 3 bases between the germline ends. Germline values: CDR1 SQVTM, CDR2 ANQGSEA. CDR3 coding DNA: TGCAGCGCCGGCACAGATACGCAGTATTTT. This gives the protein CSAGTDTQYF.